This T cell receptor (beta chain) was obtained from a study of technical replicates of blood from several donors. With V trimmed by 5 bases and J by 6 bases, 4 bases remained unmatched. The CDR3 length is 14 residues. CDR1 SEHNR and CDR2 FQNEAQ come from the germline V gene (reference sequence). Sequencing was performed with immunoSEQ multiplex PCR; in TCRdb, only in-frame clones are kept and a portion is missing. The repertoire has 55,000 to 65,000 clones, 75% to 90% of them found once; the top ten carry approximately 5%. The chain joins TRBV7-9 to TRBJ2-2; 9 bases align to TRBD1. The TCR originated in a human donor in good health. Some clones in this sample may be carry-over from other donors' samples. The sequenced sample consisted of PBMCs. The CDR3 reads CASSRDRASGELFF. The CDR3 coding sequence is TGTGCCAGCAGCCGGGACAGGGCTTCCGGGGAGCTGTTTTTT.